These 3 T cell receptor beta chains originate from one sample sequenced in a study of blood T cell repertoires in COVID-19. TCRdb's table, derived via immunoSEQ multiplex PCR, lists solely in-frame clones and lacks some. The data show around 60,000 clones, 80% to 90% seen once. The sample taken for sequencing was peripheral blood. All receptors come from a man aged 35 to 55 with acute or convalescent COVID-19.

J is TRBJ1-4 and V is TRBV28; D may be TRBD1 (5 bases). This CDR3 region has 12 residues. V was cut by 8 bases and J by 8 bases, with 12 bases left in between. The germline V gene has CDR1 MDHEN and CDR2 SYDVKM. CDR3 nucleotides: TGTGCCAGCGGAGGGGATCGGGAAAAACTGTTTTTT. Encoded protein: CASGGDREKLFF.

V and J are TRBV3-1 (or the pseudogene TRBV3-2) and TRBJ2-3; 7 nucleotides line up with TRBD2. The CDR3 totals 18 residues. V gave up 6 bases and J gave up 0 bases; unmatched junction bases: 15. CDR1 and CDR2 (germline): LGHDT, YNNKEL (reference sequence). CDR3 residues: CASSWEGAPRISTDTQYF. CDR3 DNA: TGTGCCAGCAGTTGGGAGGGTGCACCCCGCATCAGCACAGATACGCAGTATTTT.

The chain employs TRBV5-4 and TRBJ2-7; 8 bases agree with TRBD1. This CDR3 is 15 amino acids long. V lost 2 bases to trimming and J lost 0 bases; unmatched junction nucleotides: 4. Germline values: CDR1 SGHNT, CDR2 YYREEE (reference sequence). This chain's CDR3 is CASSLYRGSSYEQYF. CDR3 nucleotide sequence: TGTGCCAGCAGCTTATACAGGGGGAGCTCCTACGAGCAGTACTTC.